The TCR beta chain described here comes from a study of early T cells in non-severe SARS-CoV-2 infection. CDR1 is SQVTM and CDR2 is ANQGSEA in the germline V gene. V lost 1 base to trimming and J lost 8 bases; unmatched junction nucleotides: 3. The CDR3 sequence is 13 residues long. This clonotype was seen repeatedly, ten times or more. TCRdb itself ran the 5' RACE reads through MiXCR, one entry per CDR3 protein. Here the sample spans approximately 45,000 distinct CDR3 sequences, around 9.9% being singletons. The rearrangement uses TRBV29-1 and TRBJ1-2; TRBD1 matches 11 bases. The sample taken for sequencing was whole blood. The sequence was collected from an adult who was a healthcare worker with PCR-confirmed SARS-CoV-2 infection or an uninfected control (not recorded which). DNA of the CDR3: TGCAGCGTTGAAGTAGGACAGGGGGCCGGCTACACCTTC. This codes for CSVEVGQGAGYTF.